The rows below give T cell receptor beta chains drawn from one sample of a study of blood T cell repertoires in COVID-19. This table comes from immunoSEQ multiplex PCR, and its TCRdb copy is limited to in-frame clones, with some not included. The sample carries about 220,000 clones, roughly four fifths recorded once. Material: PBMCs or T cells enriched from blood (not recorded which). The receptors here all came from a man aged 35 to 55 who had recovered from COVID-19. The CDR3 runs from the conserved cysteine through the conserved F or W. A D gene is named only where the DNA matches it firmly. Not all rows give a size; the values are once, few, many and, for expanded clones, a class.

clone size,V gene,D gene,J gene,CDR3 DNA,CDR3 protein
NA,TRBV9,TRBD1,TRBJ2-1,TGTGCCAGCAGCGTGGGGACAGGGTACAATGAGCAGTTCTTC,CASSVGTGYNEQFF
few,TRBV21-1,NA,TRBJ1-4,TGTGCCAGCAGCGTGCGACAGGTCTATAATGAAAAACTGTTTTTT,CASSVRQVYNEKLFF
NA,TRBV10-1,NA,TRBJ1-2,TGCGCCAGCAGTGAGAACAGGGAACCAGCTAACTATGGCTACACCTTC,CASSENREPANYGYTF
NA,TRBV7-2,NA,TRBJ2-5,TGTGCCAGCAGCTTAGGGCCTGGAGAGACCCAGTACTTC,CASSLGPGETQYF
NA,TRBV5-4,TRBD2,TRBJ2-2,TGTGCCAGCAGCTTTGGACTAGCGGGGATTACCGGGGAGCTGTTTTTT,CASSFGLAGITGELFF
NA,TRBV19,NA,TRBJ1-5,TGTGCCAGTAGTATCTCAGGATTACATAGCAATCAGCCCCAGCATTTT,CASSISGLHSNQPQHF
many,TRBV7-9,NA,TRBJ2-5,TGTGCCAGCAGCCCAGGGGTCCAAGAGACCCAGTACTTC,CASSPGVQETQYF
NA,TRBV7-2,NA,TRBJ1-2,TGTGCCAGCAGCTTGGGAGGCGTGAGGACCTATGGCTACACCTTC,CASSLGGVRTYGYTF
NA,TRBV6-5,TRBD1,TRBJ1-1,TGTGCCAGCAAGGCCCGGACAGGGGTCACTGAAGCTTTCTTT,CASKARTGVTEAFF
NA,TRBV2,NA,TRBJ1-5,TGTGCCAGCGGTGGGTCTCCCAGACGGGGCAATCAGCCCCAGCATTTT,CASGGSPRRGNQPQHF
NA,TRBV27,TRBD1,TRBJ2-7,TGTGCCAGCAGTTTAGGGACAGGGCGCTACGAGCAGTACTTC,CASSLGTGRYEQYF
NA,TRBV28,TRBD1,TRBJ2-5,TGTGCCAGCAGTGAACGGGGACAGCAAGAGACCCAGTACTTC,CASSERGQQETQYF
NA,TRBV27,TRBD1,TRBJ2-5,TGTGCCAGCAGTTTAAGGGTGGGACAGGGAAAGGAGACCCAGTACTTC,CASSLRVGQGKETQYF
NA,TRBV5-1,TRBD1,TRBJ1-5,TGCGCCAGCAGCTTGGCCGGGGCAGGGGGTCAGCCCCAGCATTTT,CASSLAGAGGQPQHF
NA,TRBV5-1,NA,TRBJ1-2,TGCGCCAGCAGACTAACATTGCCCGGCTATGGCTACACCTTC,CASRLTLPGYGYTF
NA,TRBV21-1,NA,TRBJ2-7,TGTGCCAGCAGCAAACGGAACAGGGGGGCGTACGAGCAGTACTTC,CASSKRNRGAYEQYF
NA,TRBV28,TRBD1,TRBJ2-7,TGTGCCAGCGGAGGAGAGGGACAGGGGTTTTCCTACGAGCAGTACTTC,CASGGEGQGFSYEQYF